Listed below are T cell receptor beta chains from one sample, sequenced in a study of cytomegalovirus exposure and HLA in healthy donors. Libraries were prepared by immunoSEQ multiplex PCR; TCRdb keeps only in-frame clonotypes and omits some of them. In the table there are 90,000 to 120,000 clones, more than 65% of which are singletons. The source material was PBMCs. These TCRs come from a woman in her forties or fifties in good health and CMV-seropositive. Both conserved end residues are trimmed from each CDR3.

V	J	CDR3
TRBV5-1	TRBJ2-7	ASSIDRKQY
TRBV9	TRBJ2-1	ASSVATVYSYNEQF
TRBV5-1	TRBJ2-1	ASSLGGGLSYNEQF
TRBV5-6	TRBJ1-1	ASSWAGQGTEAF
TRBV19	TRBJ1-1	ASTGGNTEAF
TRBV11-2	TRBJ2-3	ASCPLQQGRKY
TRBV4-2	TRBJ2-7	ASSRGQGDYEQY
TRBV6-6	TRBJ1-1	ASSPPIGTEAF
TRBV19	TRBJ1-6	ASSIRSARGFGQGSYNSPLH
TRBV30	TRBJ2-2	AWSVGGAGELF
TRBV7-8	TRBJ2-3	ASSLEGLADTQY
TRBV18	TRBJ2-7	ASSPSYYEQY
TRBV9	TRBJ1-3	ASSVSRAGGSGNTIY
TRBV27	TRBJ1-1	ASSLVGDRGNTEAF
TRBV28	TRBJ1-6	ASSFRGQGGSPLH
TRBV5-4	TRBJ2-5	ASSLGQPASGTQY
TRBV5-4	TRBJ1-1	ASSLPGSRGNTEAF
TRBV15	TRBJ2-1	ATSRGQAGIQSSYNEQF
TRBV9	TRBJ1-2	ASSGPTGSGNGYT
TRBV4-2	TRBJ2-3	ASSLQIAAPGLNTDTQY
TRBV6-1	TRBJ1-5	ASKTHQPQH
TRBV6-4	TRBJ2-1	ASSDSGGRSEQF
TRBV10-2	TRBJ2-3	ASRLAGGPTDTQY
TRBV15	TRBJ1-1	ATSRDRGGDTEAF
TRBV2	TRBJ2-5	ASRGDSQRGTQY